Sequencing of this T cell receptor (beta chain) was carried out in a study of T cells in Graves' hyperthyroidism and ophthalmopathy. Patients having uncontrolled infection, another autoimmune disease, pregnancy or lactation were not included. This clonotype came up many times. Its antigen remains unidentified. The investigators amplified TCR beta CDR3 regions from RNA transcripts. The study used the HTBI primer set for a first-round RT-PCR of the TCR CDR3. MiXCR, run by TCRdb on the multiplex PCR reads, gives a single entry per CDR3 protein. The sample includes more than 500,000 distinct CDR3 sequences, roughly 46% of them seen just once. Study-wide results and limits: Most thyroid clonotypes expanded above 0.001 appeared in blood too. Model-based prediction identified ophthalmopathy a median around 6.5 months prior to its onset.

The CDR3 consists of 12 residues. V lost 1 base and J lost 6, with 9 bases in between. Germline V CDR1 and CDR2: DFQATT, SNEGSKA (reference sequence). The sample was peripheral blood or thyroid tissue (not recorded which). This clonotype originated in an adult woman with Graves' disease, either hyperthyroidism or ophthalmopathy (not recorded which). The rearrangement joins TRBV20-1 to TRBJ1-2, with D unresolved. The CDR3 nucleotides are TGCAGTGCTAGAGGTAGAAGGAATGGCTACACCTTC. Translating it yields CSARGRRNGYTF.